A single sample is the source of the 4 T cell receptor beta chains below, sequenced in a study of PD-1 blockade in classical Hodgkin lymphoma (dated by TCRdb to the early 2020s). What this sample's time point label stands for: cycle 4 day 1 (C4D1), after 6 weeks of nivolumab. All trial patients had relapsed after autologous stem cell transplantation, with cohorts A, B and C differing in prior brentuximab vedotin exposure. Library prep was done by the immunoSEQ multiplex PCR assay. TCRdb carries this immuneACCESS record with in-frame sequences only. Its versions omit some clonotypes, under half of them owing to an unresolved V gene in the studies checked, with the rest unexplained. This sample gives 85,000 to 90,000 clones in total; 90% of them show up just once. The ten largest account for about 2.9% of the sample. The material sequenced was peripheral blood mononuclear cells (PBMCs), taken before the fourth cycle of nivolumab. These receptors all stem from a human donor with classical Hodgkin lymphoma.

V is TRBV5-4 and J is TRBJ1-2; 9 nucleotides agree with TRBD1. This CDR3 has 14 residues. V dropped 4 bases and J dropped 8; count of bases not matched to a gene: 9. Germline CDR1 and CDR2: SGHNT and YYREEE (reference sequence). The CDR3 DNA is TGTGCCAGCAGCAACCGGGACAGGGTGAACGGCTACACCTTC. Translating it yields CASSNRDRVNGYTF. Full variable domain (outside the CDR3, taken from reference TRBV5-4 and TRBJ1-2): ETGVTQSPTHLIKTRGQQVTLRCSSQSGHNTVSWYQQALGQGPQFIFQYYREEENGRGNFPPRFSGLQFPNYSSELNVNALELDDSALYLCASSNRDRVNGYTFGSGTRLTVV.

This rearrangement joins TRBV21-1 to TRBJ2-2. TRBV21-1 is a pseudogene. The CDR3 runs 12 residues. The CDR3 protein is CASSKLIGELFF. In nucleotides, the CDR3 is TGTGCCAGCAGCAAGTTGATCGGGGAGCTGTTTTTT.

This sequence joins TRBV6-5 and TRBJ1-2; 9 nucleotides match TRBD1. The CDR3 spans 13 residues. Germline V gives CDR1 MNHEY, CDR2 SVGAGI. The ends lost 6 bases at V and 4 bases at J; junction bases unmatched: 3. The chain's CDR3 is CASRDRGGYGYTF. The CDR3, as DNA: TGTGCCAGCAGGGACAGGGGCGGCTATGGCTACACCTTC.

This clone was seen a few times. The gene calls are TRBV10-1 and TRBJ2-7; D possibly matches TRBD1 or TRBD2 (5 bases each). V was clipped by 6 bases and J by 3 bases, with 12 bases between them. The germline CDR1 and CDR2 sequences are WNHNN and SYGVQD (reference sequence). This CDR3 contains 13 residues. The CDR3 sequence is CASRSGRVYEQYF. The CDR3 DNA reads TGCGCCAGCAGATCGGGACGGGTCTACGAGCAGTACTTC.